A selection of T cell receptor beta chains follows, all from one sample in a study of T cells after yellow fever vaccination. TCRdb processed the 5' RACE reads anew with MiXCR; each CDR3 protein has one entry. The sample lists around 320,000 distinct CDR3 sequences; 7.5% to 9.5% were seen once. The sample consisted of CD4+ T cells sorted from PBMCs, taken 5 days after the yellow fever booster vaccination. The receptors derive from a man aged 18-30 years who received the YFV17D yellow fever vaccine. The CDR3 runs from the conserved cysteine through the conserved F or W. The D gene is left open where the match is weak. Clone sizes are given selectively: once, few, many, or a class where the clone is expanded.

v_call,clone_size,d_call,j_call,cdr3_nt,cdr3_aa
TRBV7-3,once,TRBD2,TRBJ2-5,TGTGCCAGCAGCTTAGGGGCTAGCGGGGGAACCAGAGAGACCCAGTACTTC,CASSLGASGGTRETQYF
TRBV24-1,few,NA,TRBJ2-3,TGTGCCACCAGTGACACGGGAAGCACAGATACGCAGTATTTT,CATSDTGSTDTQYF
TRBV5-4,few,NA,TRBJ2-4,TGTGCCAGCAGCCCCTCCGGGACGGGAATAGCCAAAAACATTCAGTACTTC,CASSPSGTGIAKNIQYF
TRBV7-2,many,NA,TRBJ1-5,TGTGCCAGCAGCTTAGGTTCCAGGGGCGGTGGTCAGCCCCAGCATTTT,CASSLGSRGGGQPQHF
TRBV6-5,few,NA,TRBJ1-4,TGTGCCAGCAGGTCCACGGGAGAAAAACTGTTTTTT,CASRSTGEKLFF
TRBV6-5,NA,NA,TRBJ1-3,TGTGCCAGCAGTTACTCGGCGTGGGGAAACACCATATATTTT,CASSYSAWGNTIYF
TRBV5-1,few,TRBD1,TRBJ1-4,TGCGCCAGCAGCTTGGGGACAGGGAAAACTAATGAAAAACTGTTTTTT,CASSLGTGKTNEKLFF
TRBV6-2/TRBV6-3,NA,NA,TRBJ2-5,TGTGCCAGCAGTTCGGCGGCTAGCGCGATCCAAGAGACCCAGTACTTC,CASSSAASAIQETQYF
TRBV7-8,many,NA,TRBJ2-3,TGTGCCAGCAGCCACTTTAGCACAGATACGCAGTATTTT,CASSHFSTDTQYF
TRBV11-2,few,NA,TRBJ1-2,TGTGCCAGCCGGGGGGCCGGTGAATATGGCTACACCTTC,CASRGAGEYGYTF
TRBV5-1,many,TRBD2,TRBJ2-1,TGCGCCAGCAGCTTGGAAGCGGGGGTCTACAATGAGCAGTTCTTC,CASSLEAGVYNEQFF
TRBV7-3,few,NA,TRBJ1-6,TGTGCCAGCAGCTTAACTCTGAGCAGTCCCCTCCACTTT,CASSLTLSSPLHF
TRBV5-1,few,NA,TRBJ1-2,TGCGCCAGCAGCTTGGAACCGGCTAACTATGGCTACACCTTC,CASSLEPANYGYTF
TRBV30,NA,NA,TRBJ2-7,TGTGCCTGGAGAAGGGTGGGGGAGCAGTACTTC,CAWRRVGEQYF
TRBV4-1,NA,TRBD1,TRBJ2-7,TGCGCCAGCAGCCTGACTCCGGGACAGGGGTATCACGAGCAGTACTTC,CASSLTPGQGYHEQYF
TRBV6-6,few,NA,TRBJ1-6,TGTGCCAGCAGTTCTGGAGCCGTACTGATCCCTTCACCCCTCCACTTT,CASSSGAVLIPSPLHF
TRBV10-3,many,NA,TRBJ2-4,TGTGCCTCCGCCGGGGGTGAGGGAAACATTCAGTACTTC,CASAGGEGNIQYF
TRBV6-2/TRBV6-3,NA,NA,TRBJ1-5,TGTGCCAGCAGCCGACCCCCGGGGGCGAGCAATCAGCCCCAGCATTTT,CASSRPPGASNQPQHF
TRBV12-1,NA,NA,TRBJ2-2,TGTGCCAGCCCGGACGGGAGGGCCGACTCGAACACCGGGGAGCTGTTTTTT,CASPDGRADSNTGELFF
TRBV12-3/TRBV12-4,NA,NA,TRBJ1-5,TGTGCCAGCAGTTTCTCCAAATATCAGCCCCAGCATTTT,CASSFSKYQPQHF
TRBV19,NA,NA,TRBJ2-1,TGTGCCAGTAGAGATCTTCCCGGGAGCAATGAGCAGTTCTTC,CASRDLPGSNEQFF
TRBV18,NA,NA,TRBJ1-5,TGTGCCAGCTCAGGGGGTGGTCAGCCCCAGCATTTT,CASSGGGQPQHF
TRBV29-1,NA,TRBD1,TRBJ1-1,TGCAGCTCAGGGACAGGGGGCACTGAAGCTTTCTTT,CSSGTGGTEAFF
TRBV4-1,NA,TRBD1,TRBJ2-2,TGCGCCAGCAGCCAAGTAGGGACAGGGCGATCCACCGGGGAGCTGTTTTTT,CASSQVGTGRSTGELFF
TRBV10-3,few,TRBD2,TRBJ2-3,TGTGCCATCAGCCCTAGCGGGGGGACAGATACGCAGTATTTT,CAISPSGGTDTQYF
TRBV7-2,NA,NA,TRBJ1-3,TGTGCCAGCAGCTTATATCAGGGAAACACCATATATTTT,CASSLYQGNTIYF